Following are 7 T cell receptor beta chains from one sample sequenced in a study of shared clonotypes between healthy human individuals. The method was immunoSEQ multiplex PCR; TCRdb's version includes in-frame clones alone and lacks a portion of them. The table includes millions of clones, 93% detected once. Positive CCR7 selection of CD45RO-negative cells yielded the naive CD8 cells, and terminally differentiated effector memory CD45RA+ cells were excluded. Sequencing input: naive CD8+ T cells from PBMCs. These receptors came from a young man in good health. Some clones in this sample may be carry-over from other donors' samples.

This rearrangement joins TRBV28 to TRBJ2-5; 10 bases align to TRBD1. This CDR3 has 17 residues. Losses at the gene ends were 7 bases for V and 4 bases for J; bases not matched to a gene: 15. The germline CDR1 and CDR2 sequences are MDHEN and SYDVKM. The CDR3: CASTLNRGTGDRETQYF. Here the CDR3 DNA reads TGTGCCAGCACCCTTAACCGCGGGACAGGGGATCGAGAGACCCAGTACTTC.

The V and J genes are TRBV7-6 and TRBJ1-4; a possible D gene is TRBD1 (5 bases). This CDR3 has 15 residues. The germline V and J ends were trimmed by 5 bases and 4 bases, with 14 bases remaining between them. CDR1 and CDR2 from the germline V gene are SGHVS and FNYEAQ. For the CDR3, the DNA is TGTGCCAGCAGCCCTAACAGGAATTATAATGAAAAACTGTTTTTT. Translated: CASSPNRNYNEKLFF.

The V gene is TRBV30, the J gene TRBJ2-7, with D possibly TRBD1 on 8 matching bases. The CDR3 is made up of 15 amino acids. V gave up 5 bases and J gave up 2 bases, with 19 bases separating them. Germline CDR1 and CDR2: GTSNPN and SVGIG (reference sequence). This CDR3 is CAWGSYRGGPYEQYF. The CDR3 region has the DNA TGTGCCTGGGGTTCCTACAGGGGGGGACCCTACGAGCAGTACTTC. Full variable domain (missing parts from reference TRBV30 and TRBJ2-7): SQTIHQWPATLVQPVGSPLSLECTVEGTSNPNLYWYRQAAGRGLQLLFYSVGIGQISSEVPQNLSASRPQDRQFILSSKKLLLSDSGFYLCAWGSYRGGPYEQYFGPGTRLTVT.

The chain employs TRBV2 and TRBJ2-5; D might be TRBD2 (7 bases). Germline V CDR1 and CDR2: SNHLY, FYNNEI. The CDR3 has 17 amino acids. The germline V and J ends were trimmed by 4 bases and 2 bases, with 20 bases remaining between them. CDR3 in amino acids: CASSARLQGGKQETQYF. CDR3 in DNA: TGTGCCAGCAGTGCCCGATTACAGGGAGGGAAGCAAGAGACCCAGTACTTC.

This chain uses TRBV7-6 with TRBJ1-4; D is unresolved. Trimming shortened V by 1 base and J by 3 bases, and 15 bases separated the two germline ends. This CDR3 region has 17 residues. Germline CDR1 is SGHVS and CDR2 is FNYEAQ. The CDR3 is CASSLGLGRQSNEKLFF. CDR3 DNA: TGTGCCAGCAGCTTAGGTCTGGGGAGGCAGTCTAATGAAAAACTGTTTTTT.

The chain couples TRBV2 to TRBJ2-7; maybe TRBD2 (5 bases). V was shortened by 4 bases and J by 2 bases, with 15 bases between the two germline ends. CDR1 and CDR2 from the germline V gene are SNHLY and FYNNEI. The CDR3 runs to 15 residues. The CDR3 spells CASSVTVGRTYEQYF. CDR3 DNA sequence: TGTGCCAGCAGTGTTACTGTTGGGAGAACCTACGAGCAGTACTTC.

Note on this clone: Other DNA sequences from this sample encode an identical CDR3 as well. V usage is TRBV29-1 and J usage is TRBJ1-1, with D unresolved. This CDR3 contains 10 residues. Germline CDR1 is SQVTM and CDR2 is ANQGSEA. V was trimmed by 7 bases and J by 2 bases, leaving 5 bases between them. This CDR3 is CSAANTEAFF. The CDR3 DNA follows: TGCAGCGCCGCAAACACTGAAGCTTTCTTT. The full variable domain, in which reference TRBV29-1 and TRBJ1-1 provide the parts outside the CDR3, is SAVISQKPSRDICQRGTSLTIQCQVDSQVTMMFWYRQQPGQSLTLIATANQGSEATYESGFVIDKFPISRPNLTFSTLTVSNMSPEDSSIYLCSAANTEAFFGQGTRLTVV.